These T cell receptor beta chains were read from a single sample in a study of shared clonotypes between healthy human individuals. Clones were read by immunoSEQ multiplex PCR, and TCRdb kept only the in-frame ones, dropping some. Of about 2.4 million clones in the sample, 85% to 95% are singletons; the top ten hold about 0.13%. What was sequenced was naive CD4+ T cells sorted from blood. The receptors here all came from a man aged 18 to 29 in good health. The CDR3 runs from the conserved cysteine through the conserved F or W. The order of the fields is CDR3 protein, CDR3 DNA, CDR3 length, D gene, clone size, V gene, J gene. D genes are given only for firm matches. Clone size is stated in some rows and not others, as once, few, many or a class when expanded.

CDR3 protein: CASSLAGLAGTAGELFF; CDR3 DNA: TGTGCCAGCAGCTTGGCCGGGCTAGCGGGAACGGCCGGGGAGCTGTTTTTT; CDR3 length: 17; D gene: TRBD2; clone size: -; V gene: TRBV5-4; J gene: TRBJ2-2
CDR3 protein: CAWVSGNTIYF; CDR3 DNA: TGTGCCTGGGTCTCTGGAAACACCATATATTTT; CDR3 length: 11; D gene: -; clone size: -; V gene: TRBV30; J gene: TRBJ1-3
CDR3 protein: CASSLDHLGNEQFF; CDR3 DNA: TGCGCCAGCAGCTTGGATCACCTCGGGAATGAGCAGTTCTTC; CDR3 length: 14; D gene: -; clone size: once; V gene: TRBV5-1; J gene: TRBJ2-1
CDR3 protein: CANPGTPSGKQYF; CDR3 DNA: TGTGCCAATCCTGGGACTCCCTCTGGGAAGCAGTACTTC; CDR3 length: 13; D gene: -; clone size: -; V gene: TRBV19; J gene: TRBJ2-7
CDR3 protein: CASRGTGLREQFF; CDR3 DNA: TGTGCCAGCCGAGGGACAGGGCTTCGAGAGCAGTTCTTC; CDR3 length: 13; D gene: TRBD1; clone size: -; V gene: TRBV14; J gene: TRBJ2-1
CDR3 protein: CASPGQGRSGANVLTF; CDR3 DNA: TGTGCCTCCCCGGGACAGGGGCGGTCTGGGGCCAACGTCCTGACTTTC; CDR3 length: 16; D gene: TRBD1; clone size: -; V gene: TRBV30; J gene: TRBJ2-6
CDR3 protein: CAIRGGDQPQHF; CDR3 DNA: TGTGCCATCAGGGGGGGGGATCAGCCCCAGCATTTT; CDR3 length: 12; D gene: -; clone size: -; V gene: TRBV10-3; J gene: TRBJ1-5
CDR3 protein: CASSLGGARSTDTQYF; CDR3 DNA: TGCGCCAGCAGCTTGGGTGGGGCCCGTAGCACAGATACGCAGTATTTT; CDR3 length: 16; D gene: -; clone size: -; V gene: TRBV5-1; J gene: TRBJ2-3
CDR3 protein: CASSYQTSGANVLTF; CDR3 DNA: TGTGCCAGCAGTTACCAGACCTCTGGGGCCAACGTCCTGACTTTC; CDR3 length: 15; D gene: -; clone size: -; V gene: TRBV6-5; J gene: TRBJ2-6
CDR3 protein: CASSLSGQGREQYF; CDR3 DNA: TGTGCCAGCAGCTTATCGGGACAGGGAAGAGAGCAGTACTTC; CDR3 length: 14; D gene: TRBD1; clone size: -; V gene: TRBV11-1; J gene: TRBJ2-7
CDR3 protein: CASSLRGSETQYF; CDR3 DNA: TGTGCCAGCAGCTTACGGGGTTCGGAGACCCAGTACTTC; CDR3 length: 13; D gene: -; clone size: -; V gene: TRBV7-8; J gene: TRBJ2-5
CDR3 protein: CASSLTTDSGNTIYF; CDR3 DNA: TGTGCCAGCAGCTTAACGACAGATTCTGGAAACACCATATATTTT; CDR3 length: 15; D gene: -; clone size: once; V gene: TRBV7-3; J gene: TRBJ1-3
CDR3 protein: CATSRDFNQPQHF; CDR3 DNA: TGTGCCACCAGCCGGGACTTCAATCAGCCCCAGCATTTT; CDR3 length: 13; D gene: -; clone size: -; V gene: TRBV15; J gene: TRBJ1-5
CDR3 protein: CASSFFRRNTGELFF; CDR3 DNA: TGTGCCAGCAGTTTCTTCAGGAGGAACACCGGGGAGCTGTTTTTT; CDR3 length: 15; D gene: -; clone size: -; V gene: TRBV6-5; J gene: TRBJ2-2
CDR3 protein: CASSPGVPPTDTQYF; CDR3 DNA: TGTGCCAGCAGCCCGGGAGTCCCCCCCACAGATACGCAGTATTTT; CDR3 length: 15; D gene: -; clone size: -; V gene: TRBV7-2; J gene: TRBJ2-3
CDR3 protein: CASSHGDRVVSGNTIYF; CDR3 DNA: TGTGCCAGCAGCCACGGGGACAGGGTCGTATCTGGAAACACCATATATTTT; CDR3 length: 17; D gene: TRBD1; clone size: -; V gene: TRBV11-2; J gene: TRBJ1-3
CDR3 protein: CASSLGARVDSNQPQHF; CDR3 DNA: TGTGCCAGCAGCTTGGGGGCGAGGGTTGATAGCAATCAGCCCCAGCATTTT; CDR3 length: 17; D gene: -; clone size: -; V gene: TRBV5-5; J gene: TRBJ1-5
CDR3 protein: CASSPITSGGLGEQFF; CDR3 DNA: TGTGCCAGCAGCCCGATAACTAGCGGGGGTTTAGGGGAGCAGTTCTTC; CDR3 length: 16; D gene: TRBD2; clone size: -; V gene: TRBV11-2; J gene: TRBJ2-1
CDR3 protein: CAISVIDSAYEQYF; CDR3 DNA: TGTGCCATCAGTGTGATAGACAGCGCCTACGAGCAGTACTTC; CDR3 length: 14; D gene: -; clone size: -; V gene: TRBV10-3; J gene: TRBJ2-7
CDR3 protein: CAISESRYEQYF; CDR3 DNA: TGTGCCATCAGTGAGTCGAGGTACGAGCAGTACTTC; CDR3 length: 12; D gene: -; clone size: once; V gene: TRBV10-3; J gene: TRBJ2-7
CDR3 protein: CASSPRQGGTGELFF; CDR3 DNA: TGTGCCAGCAGCCCGCGACAGGGAGGCACCGGGGAGCTGTTTTTT; CDR3 length: 15; D gene: -; clone size: -; V gene: TRBV11-2; J gene: TRBJ2-2
CDR3 protein: CASSLVQGIQNIQYF; CDR3 DNA: TGTGCCAGCAGCTTGGTCCAGGGGATCCAAAACATTCAGTACTTC; CDR3 length: 15; D gene: -; clone size: -; V gene: TRBV5-5; J gene: TRBJ2-4
CDR3 protein: CARLAGVRRETQYF; CDR3 DNA: TGTGCCAGGTTAGCGGGAGTGAGGAGAGAGACCCAGTACTTC; CDR3 length: 14; D gene: TRBD2; clone size: -; V gene: TRBV6-9; J gene: TRBJ2-5
CDR3 protein: CATSREWAGGNTEAFF; CDR3 DNA: TGTGCCACCAGCAGAGAGTGGGCAGGAGGGAACACTGAAGCTTTCTTT; CDR3 length: 16; D gene: -; clone size: -; V gene: TRBV15; J gene: TRBJ1-1
CDR3 protein: CASSSTGGGGNTIYF; CDR3 DNA: TGTGCCAGCAGCTCGACAGGGGGCGGCGGAAACACCATATATTTT; CDR3 length: 15; D gene: TRBD1; clone size: -; V gene: TRBV7-2; J gene: TRBJ1-3
CDR3 protein: CASRSTLNTEAFF; CDR3 DNA: TGTGCCAGCAGGTCGACGTTGAACACTGAAGCTTTCTTT; CDR3 length: 13; D gene: -; clone size: -; V gene: TRBV28; J gene: TRBJ1-1
CDR3 protein: CAWSVRRTADSPLHF; CDR3 DNA: TGTGCCTGGAGTGTACGAAGGACGGCCGATTCACCCCTCCACTTT; CDR3 length: 15; D gene: -; clone size: -; V gene: TRBV30; J gene: TRBJ1-6
CDR3 protein: CASSPYRQLEAFF; CDR3 DNA: TGTGCCAGCAGCCCTTATAGACAGCTTGAAGCTTTCTTT; CDR3 length: 13; D gene: -; clone size: -; V gene: TRBV2; J gene: TRBJ1-1
CDR3 protein: CASSQDGGPDGYTF; CDR3 DNA: TGCGCCAGCAGCCAAGATGGGGGGCCGGATGGCTACACCTTC; CDR3 length: 14; D gene: -; clone size: once; V gene: TRBV4-3; J gene: TRBJ1-2
CDR3 protein: CASSLGTDLFYGYTF; CDR3 DNA: TGTGCCAGCAGTCTCGGGACAGACCTCTTCTATGGCTACACCTTC; CDR3 length: 15; D gene: TRBD1; clone size: -; V gene: TRBV6-5; J gene: TRBJ1-2
CDR3 protein: CASSAPGLLNTEAFF; CDR3 DNA: TGTGCCAGCAGCGCCCCGGGACTCCTGAACACTGAAGCTTTCTTT; CDR3 length: 15; D gene: -; clone size: -; V gene: TRBV7-8; J gene: TRBJ1-1
CDR3 protein: CASSFPSGSVDTEAFF; CDR3 DNA: TGCGCCAGCAGCTTCCCAAGCGGTTCGGTGGACACTGAAGCTTTCTTT; CDR3 length: 16; D gene: -; clone size: -; V gene: TRBV5-1; J gene: TRBJ1-1
CDR3 protein: CASSLQRYTGELFF; CDR3 DNA: TGCGCCAGCAGCCTACAAAGGTACACCGGGGAGCTGTTTTTT; CDR3 length: 14; D gene: -; clone size: -; V gene: TRBV4-3; J gene: TRBJ2-2
CDR3 protein: CASSLKADSYNEQFF; CDR3 DNA: TGTGCCAGCAGCCTCAAAGCGGACTCCTACAATGAGCAGTTCTTC; CDR3 length: 15; D gene: -; clone size: -; V gene: TRBV7-9; J gene: TRBJ2-1
CDR3 protein: CASSPRFGELFF; CDR3 DNA: TGTGCCAGCAGCCCGCGGTTTGGGGAGCTGTTTTTT; CDR3 length: 12; D gene: -; clone size: -; V gene: TRBV5-6; J gene: TRBJ2-2
CDR3 protein: CASSQLPSATYEQYF; CDR3 DNA: TGTGCCAGCAGCCAATTGCCTAGCGCTACCTACGAGCAGTACTTC; CDR3 length: 15; D gene: -; clone size: -; V gene: TRBV4-2; J gene: TRBJ2-7
CDR3 protein: CASSYGGSTDTQYF; CDR3 DNA: TGTGCCAGCAGTTACGGTGGGAGCACAGATACGCAGTATTTT; CDR3 length: 14; D gene: -; clone size: -; V gene: TRBV6-6; J gene: TRBJ2-3
CDR3 protein: CASRLRDYSEQFF; CDR3 DNA: TGTGCCAGCAGGCTCCGGGACTACTCTGAGCAGTTCTTC; CDR3 length: 13; D gene: TRBD2; clone size: -; V gene: TRBV6-5; J gene: TRBJ2-1
CDR3 protein: CASSLGANQETQYF; CDR3 DNA: TGTGCCAGCAGTCTTGGGGCTAACCAAGAGACCCAGTACTTC; CDR3 length: 14; D gene: -; clone size: -; V gene: TRBV6-1; J gene: TRBJ2-5
CDR3 protein: CASSLARGGTGELFF; CDR3 DNA: TGTGCCAGCAGCCTGGCGCGAGGGGGAACCGGGGAGCTGTTTTTT; CDR3 length: 15; D gene: -; clone size: once; V gene: TRBV7-2; J gene: TRBJ2-2
CDR3 protein: CASDEFQGANNQPQHF; CDR3 DNA: TGTGCCAGCGACGAGTTTCAGGGGGCGAACAATCAGCCCCAGCATTTT; CDR3 length: 16; D gene: TRBD1; clone size: -; V gene: TRBV2; J gene: TRBJ1-5
CDR3 protein: CASSLARHTDTQYF; CDR3 DNA: TGCGCCAGCAGCTTGGCCAGGCATACAGATACGCAGTATTTT; CDR3 length: 14; D gene: -; clone size: -; V gene: TRBV5-1; J gene: TRBJ2-3
CDR3 protein: CAISGASGGYNEQFF; CDR3 DNA: TGTGCCATCAGTGGGGCTAGCGGGGGGTACAATGAGCAGTTCTTC; CDR3 length: 15; D gene: TRBD2; clone size: -; V gene: TRBV10-3; J gene: TRBJ2-1
CDR3 protein: CASSDGGKSEAFF; CDR3 DNA: TGTGCCAGCAGTGATGGGGGAAAATCTGAAGCTTTCTTT; CDR3 length: 13; D gene: -; clone size: -; V gene: TRBV6-4; J gene: TRBJ1-1
CDR3 protein: CASSDPGGNTEAFF; CDR3 DNA: TGCGCCAGCAGCGACCCAGGGGGGAACACTGAAGCTTTCTTT; CDR3 length: 14; D gene: TRBD1; clone size: -; V gene: TRBV5-1; J gene: TRBJ1-1
CDR3 protein: CASSLGGQSLTPYTF; CDR3 DNA: TGCGCCAGCAGCTTGGGGGGACAGAGCCTGACCCCTTACACCTTC; CDR3 length: 15; D gene: TRBD1; clone size: -; V gene: TRBV5-1; J gene: TRBJ1-2